These 7 T cell receptor beta chains were sequenced from one sample in a study of T cells in Graves' hyperthyroidism and ophthalmopathy. Amplification yielded TCR beta CDR3 regions, with RNA transcripts as the source. First-round RT-PCR with HTBI primers amplified the TCR CDR3 region. A single record per CDR3 protein comes from TCRdb applying MiXCR to the multiplex PCR reads. Among about 480,000 distinct CDR3 sequences listed, less than 25% were seen once. The sequenced sample was blood. The receptors stem from a woman in her twenties or thirties with Graves' ophthalmopathy.

This clonotype has at least ten counts. V and J are TRBV4-1 and TRBJ1-5; D call uncertain. There are 14 residues in the CDR3. Per germline, CDR1 MGHRA and CDR2 YSYEKL. The V end was cut by 1 base, the J end by 2 bases, with 6 bases between. The CDR3 is CASSQAHGNQPQHF. The CDR3 DNA reads as TGCGCCAGCAGCCAAGCCCATGGCAATCAGCCCCAGCATTTT.

This clonotype has only a few counts. This chain links TRBV18 with TRBJ1-5, with 7 bases aligning to TRBD1. This CDR3 region has 16 residues. V lost 1 base and J lost 1; bases outside the gene matches: 4. Germline assignment: CDR1 KGHSH and CDR2 LQKENI. CDR3 residues: CASSPRAGGSNQPQHF. Written as DNA, the CDR3 is TGTGCCAGCTCACCACGGGCAGGGGGAAGCAATCAGCCCCAGCATTTT.

V and J are TRBV11-1 and TRBJ2-5; D is possibly TRBD2 (6 bases). The germline CDR1 and CDR2 sequences are SGHAT and FQDESV (reference sequence). The length of the CDR3 is 16 residues. V was pared by 0 bases and J by 0 bases, with 11 bases between. The CDR3 DNA is TGTGCCAGCAGCTTAGCCGTAGCGGCCTACCAAGAGACCCAGTACTTC. This sequence encodes CASSLAVAAYQETQYF.

This clonotype has ten or more counts. J is TRBJ1-1 and V is TRBV19, with 8 bases identical to TRBD1. Trimming removed 6 bases from V and 4 bases from J; junction bases left unmatched: 10. The germline V gene encodes CDR1 LNHDA and CDR2 SQIVND (reference sequence). The CDR3 covers 15 residues. The CDR3 DNA reads TGTGCCAGTAGCTCGGTTCCGACAGGGGTCACTGAAGCTTTCTTT. As protein: CASSSVPTGVTEAFF.

This clonotype was observed many times. V is TRBV20-1 and J is TRBJ1-2, with 7 bases fitting TRBD1. Germline values: CDR1 DFQATT, CDR2 SNEGSKA (reference sequence). V shed 2 bases and J 5 bases; nucleotides not matched to a gene: 11. The CDR3 extends over 15 amino acids. The CDR3 nucleotides read TGCAGTGCTAGAATGCCGGGACAGACGTTTTATGGCTACACCTTC. The encoded protein is CSARMPGQTFYGYTF.

This clonotype was seen ten or more times. J is TRBJ1-5 and V is TRBV4-2; TRBD1 agrees at 7 bases. Unmatched junction bases numbered 7, after V lost 2 bases and J lost 6 bases. This CDR3 spans 15 amino acids. Germline CDR1 reads LGHNA; CDR2 reads YNFKEQ. The CDR3 DNA sequence: TGTGCCAGCAGCCAAACAGGGGAGGGTATTCAGCCCCAGCATTTT. Its protein is CASSQTGEGIQPQHF.

This CDR3 is CAISHGLAGGAGELFF. The CDR3, as DNA: TGTGCCATCAGCCATGGACTAGCGGGAGGGGCCGGGGAGCTGTTTTTT. This chain uses TRBV10-3 with TRBJ2-2; 15 bases agree with TRBD2. Losses at the gene ends were 6 bases for V and 6 bases for J; bases not matched to a gene: 5. The germline CDR1 and CDR2 sequences are ENHRY and SYGVKD. The CDR3 totals 16 residues.